Following are 2 T cell receptor beta chains from one sample sequenced in a study of T cell changes during pregnancy in multiple sclerosis. Measured with immunoSEQ multiplex PCR; TCRdb has only the in-frame clones, and not every one. The sample consists of 35,000 to 45,000 clones, 75% to 95% of them appearing once. The sample here was CD4+ T cells from peripheral blood mononuclear cells, taken in the second trimester of pregnancy. These receptors all come from a female donor in good health, enrolled as a control in a pregnancy study.

CDR3 bases: TGTGCCAGCAGCGCTGGACTAGCGGGGGGGGAGACCCAGTACTTC. Encoded protein: CASSAGLAGGETQYF. The rearrangement uses TRBV5-8 and TRBJ2-5, with 15 bases matching TRBD2. Germline loops: CDR1 SGHTS, CDR2 YDEGEE. After removal of 4 bases from V and 5 bases from J, the junction contained 3 bases not matched to a gene. This CDR3 region has 15 residues.

The chain couples TRBV6-1 to TRBJ2-7, with D perhaps TRBD2 (6 bases). Germline V CDR1 and CDR2: MNHNS, SASEGT. CDR3 size: 16 residues. V lost 0 bases to trimming and J lost 2 bases, with 14 bases between them. In DNA, the CDR3 is TGTGCCAGCAGTGAAGCGCTTGCGGGAACAACCTACGAGCAGTACTTC. As protein: CASSEALAGTTYEQYF.